These 10 T cell receptor beta chains share one sample of origin, sequenced in a study of technical replicates of blood from several donors. TCRdb's table, derived via immunoSEQ multiplex PCR, lists solely in-frame clones and lacks some. The table has over 70,000 clones, just under 97% seen once. Source material: T cells isolated from PBMCs. These receptors were taken from a human donor in good health.

This clone was detected once. The gene calls are TRBV4-2 and TRBJ2-1; TRBD1 matches 8 bases. V dropped 4 bases and J dropped 4; count of bases not matched to a gene: 9. The CDR3 runs 16 residues. The germline V gene encodes CDR1 LGHNA and CDR2 YNFKEQ. The CDR3 loop reads CASSPRGQGIYNEQFF. CDR3 nucleotide sequence: TGTGCCAGCAGCCCCAGAGGACAGGGAATTTACAATGAGCAGTTCTTC.

The J gene is TRBJ2-7, the V gene TRBV28, with unresolved D. Germline V gene lookup returns CDR1 MDHEN and CDR2 SYDVKM. V lost 7 bases and J lost 0, with 10 bases in between. The CDR3 runs 13 residues. The CDR3 DNA reads TGTGCCAGCACTTCCGGGTTCTCCTACGAGCAGTACTTC. Translated: CASTSGFSYEQYF.

The rearrangement links TRBV6-5 to TRBJ2-1; D call uncertain. The CDR3 is made up of 14 amino acids. Germline-derived CDR1 and CDR2 are MNHEY and SVGAGI. With 5 bases removed from V and 1 base from J, the gap between germline ends came to 9 bases. The CDR3 protein is CASSHDFSYNEQFF. DNA for the CDR3: TGTGCCAGCAGTCATGACTTTTCCTACAATGAGCAGTTCTTC.

The chain carries TRBV11-3 and TRBJ2-5; D is perhaps TRBD2 (6 bases). This CDR3 comprises 15 residues. Germline loops: CDR1 SGHNT, CDR2 YENEEA. V gave up 6 bases and J gave up 5 bases, with 19 bases separating them. DNA of the CDR3: TGTGCCAGCAGTAAAAATGGGGCTCGGGAGGAGACCCAGTACTTC. Residues: CASSKNGAREETQYF.

Here the CDR3 reads CASSKDSILFSYEQYF. Written as DNA, the CDR3 is TGTGCCAGCAGCAAAGACAGTATACTCTTCTCCTACGAGCAGTACTTC. The gene calls are TRBV21-1 and TRBJ2-7; the D call of TRBD1 is as the table states it, not checked on the DNA. TRBV21-1 constitutes a pseudogene. This CDR3 has 16 residues.

V usage is TRBV5-6 and J usage is TRBJ2-5; D gene unclear. The CDR3 totals 11 residues. V was cut by 2 bases and J by 5 bases, with 4 bases left in between. Germline V gene data show CDR1 as SGHDT and CDR2 as YYEEEE. The DNA of the CDR3 is TGTGCCAGCAGCTTTCGGGAGACCCAGTACTTC. Residues: CASSFRETQYF. Using reference TRBV5-6 and TRBJ2-5 for the parts outside the CDR3, the full variable domain is DAGVTQSPTHLIKTRGQQVTLRCSPKSGHDTVSWYQQALGQGPQFIFQYYEEEERQRGNFPDRFSGHQFPNYSSELNVNALLLGDSALYLCASSFRETQYFGPGTRLLVL.

The V and J genes are TRBV5-5 and TRBJ2-7; TRBD2 is a possible D gene (5 bases). Germline lookup yields CDR1 SGHKS and CDR2 YYEKEE (reference sequence). The CDR3 extends over 15 amino acids. Trimming removed 7 bases from V and 6 bases from J, with 23 bases in between. The CDR3 DNA reads as TGTGCCAGCGTCCAATCACCCCTCGGCGGGTTCGAGCAGTACTTC. Its protein is CASVQSPLGGFEQYF. Full variable domain (missing parts from reference TRBV5-5 and TRBJ2-7): DAGVTQSPTHLIKTRGQQVTLRCSPISGHKSVSWYQQVLGQGPQFIFQYYEKEERGRGNFPDRFSARQFPNYSSELNVNALLLGDSALYLCASVQSPLGGFEQYFGPGTRLTVT.

The chain's CDR3 is CASKPSWGGRNYGYTF. Written as DNA, the CDR3 is TGTGCCAGCAAACCGAGCTGGGGGGGCAGAAACTATGGCTACACCTTC. J is TRBJ1-2 and V is TRBV5-5; D is perhaps TRBD1 (6 bases). Germline V gene sequence: CDR1 SGHKS, CDR2 YYEKEE (reference sequence). The V end lost 6 bases, the J end lost 2 bases, and 20 bases lay between the germline ends. The CDR3 runs 16 residues.

This chain connects TRBV9 to TRBJ2-7; D might be TRBD2 (5 bases). Per germline, CDR1 SGDLS and CDR2 YYNGEE. V lost 1 base and J lost 7, with 15 bases in between. The CDR3 length is 14 residues. The CDR3 loop is CASSVSGLSDEQYF. The DNA for the CDR3 is TGTGCCAGCAGCGTATCCGGACTCTCCGATGAGCAGTACTTC.

This clone is a singleton in its sample. This specimen includes other DNA sequences encoding the same CDR3. The genes are TRBV19 and TRBJ2-7, with 7 bases identical to TRBD2. The junction had 1 base not matched to a gene; V was cut back by 3 bases and J by 2 bases. This CDR3 is built from 13 residues. The germline V gene has CDR1 LNHDA and CDR2 SQIVND (reference sequence). The CDR3 nucleotides read TGTGCCAGTAGTATCGGGACTACCTACGAGCAGTACTTC. This sequence encodes CASSIGTTYEQYF.